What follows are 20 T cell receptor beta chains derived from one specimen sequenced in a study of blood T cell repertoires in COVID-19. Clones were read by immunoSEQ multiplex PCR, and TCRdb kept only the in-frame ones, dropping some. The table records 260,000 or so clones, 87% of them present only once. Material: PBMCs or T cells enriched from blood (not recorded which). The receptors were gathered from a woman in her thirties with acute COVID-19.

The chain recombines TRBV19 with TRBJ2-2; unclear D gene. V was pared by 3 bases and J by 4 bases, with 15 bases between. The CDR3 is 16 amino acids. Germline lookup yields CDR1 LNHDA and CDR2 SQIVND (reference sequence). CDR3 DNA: TGTGCCAGTAGTATTGGTCCGGTCGCGGTCACCGGGGAGCTGTTTTTT. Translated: CASSIGPVAVTGELFF.

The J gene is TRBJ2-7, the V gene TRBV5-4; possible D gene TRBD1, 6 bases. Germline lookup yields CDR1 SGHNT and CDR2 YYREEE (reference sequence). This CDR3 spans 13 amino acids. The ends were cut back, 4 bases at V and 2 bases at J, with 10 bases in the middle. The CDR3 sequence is CASSTDSAYEQYF. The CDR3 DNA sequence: TGTGCCAGCAGCACGGACAGTGCCTACGAGCAGTACTTC.

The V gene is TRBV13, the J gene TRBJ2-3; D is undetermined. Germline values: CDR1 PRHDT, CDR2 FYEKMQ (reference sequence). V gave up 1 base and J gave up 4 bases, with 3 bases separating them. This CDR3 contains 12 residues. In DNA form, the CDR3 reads TGTGCCAGCAGCTTAGCATCAGATACGCAGTATTTT. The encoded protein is CASSLASDTQYF.

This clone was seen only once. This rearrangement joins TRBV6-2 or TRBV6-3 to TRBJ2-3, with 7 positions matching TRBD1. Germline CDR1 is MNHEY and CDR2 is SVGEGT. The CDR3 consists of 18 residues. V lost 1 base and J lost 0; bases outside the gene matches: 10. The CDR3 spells CASSYWVSGQKSTDTQYF. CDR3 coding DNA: TGTGCCAGCAGTTACTGGGTGTCGGGACAGAAAAGCACAGATACGCAGTATTTT.

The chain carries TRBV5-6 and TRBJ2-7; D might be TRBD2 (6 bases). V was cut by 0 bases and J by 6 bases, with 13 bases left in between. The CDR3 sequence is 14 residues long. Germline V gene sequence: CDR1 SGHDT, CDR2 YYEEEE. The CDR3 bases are TGTGCCAGCAGCTTGGGGTCCGGGGGAAGCGAGCAGTACTTC. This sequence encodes CASSLGSGGSEQYF.

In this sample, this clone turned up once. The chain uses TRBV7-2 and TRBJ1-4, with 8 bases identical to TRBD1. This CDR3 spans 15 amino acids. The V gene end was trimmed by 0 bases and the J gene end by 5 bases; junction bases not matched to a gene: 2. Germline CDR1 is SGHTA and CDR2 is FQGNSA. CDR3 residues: CASSLAPGGNEKLFF. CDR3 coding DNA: TGTGCCAGCAGCTTAGCCCCAGGGGGCAATGAAAAACTGTTTTTT. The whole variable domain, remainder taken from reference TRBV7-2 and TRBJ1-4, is GAGVSQSPSNKVTEKGKDVELRCDPISGHTALYWYRQSLGQGLEFLIYFQGNSAPDKSGLPSDRFSAERTGGSVSTLTIQRTQQEDSAVYLCASSLAPGGNEKLFFGSGTQLSVL.

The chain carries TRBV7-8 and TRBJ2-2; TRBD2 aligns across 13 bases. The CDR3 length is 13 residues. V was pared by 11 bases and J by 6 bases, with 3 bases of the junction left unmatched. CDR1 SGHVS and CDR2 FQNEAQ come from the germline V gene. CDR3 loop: CAGTSGGAGELFF. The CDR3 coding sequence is TGTGCCGGCACTAGCGGGGGGGCCGGGGAGCTGTTTTTT.

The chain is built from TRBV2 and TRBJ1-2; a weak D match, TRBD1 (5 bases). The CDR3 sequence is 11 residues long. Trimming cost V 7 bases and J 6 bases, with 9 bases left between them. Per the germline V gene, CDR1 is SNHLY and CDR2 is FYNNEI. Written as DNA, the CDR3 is TGTGCCAGCAATGGAGGGGATGGCTACACCTTC. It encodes CASNGGDGYTF.

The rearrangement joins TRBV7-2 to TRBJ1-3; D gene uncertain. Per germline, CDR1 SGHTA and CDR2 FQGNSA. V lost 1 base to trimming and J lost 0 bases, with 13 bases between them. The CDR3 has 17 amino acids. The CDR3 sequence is CASSLGIGLSSGNTIYF. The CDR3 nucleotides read TGTGCCAGCAGCTTAGGGATTGGACTCAGCTCTGGAAACACCATATATTTT.

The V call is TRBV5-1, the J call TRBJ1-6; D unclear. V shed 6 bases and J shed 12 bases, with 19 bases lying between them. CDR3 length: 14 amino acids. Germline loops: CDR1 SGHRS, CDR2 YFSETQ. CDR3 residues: CASTEGSESGPLHF. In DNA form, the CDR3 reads TGCGCCAGCACCGAGGGCTCGGAGAGCGGACCCCTCCACTTT.

This CDR3 reads CASSLRRGNTIYF. The DNA for the CDR3 is TGTGCCAGCAGCTTGCGGAGGGGAAACACCATATATTTT. The chain employs TRBV5-6 and TRBJ1-3; D is unresolved. The CDR3 is made up of 13 amino acids. In germline, CDR1 is SGHDT, CDR2 YYEEEE. Trimming stripped 1 base from V and 4 bases from J, with 6 bases between.

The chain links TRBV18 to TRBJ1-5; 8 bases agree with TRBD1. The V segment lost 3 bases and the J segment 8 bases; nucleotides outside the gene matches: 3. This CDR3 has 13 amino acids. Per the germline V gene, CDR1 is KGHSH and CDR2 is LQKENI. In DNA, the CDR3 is TGTGCCAGCTCACCGGGACAGGTGGAGCCCCAGCATTTT. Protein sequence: CASSPGQVEPQHF. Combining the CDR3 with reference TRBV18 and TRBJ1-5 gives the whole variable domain NAGVMQNPRHLVRRRGQEARLRCSPMKGHSHVYWYRQLPEEGLKFMVYLQKENIIDESGMPKERFSAEFPKEGPSILRIQQVVRGDSAAYFCASSPGQVEPQHFGDGTRLSIL.

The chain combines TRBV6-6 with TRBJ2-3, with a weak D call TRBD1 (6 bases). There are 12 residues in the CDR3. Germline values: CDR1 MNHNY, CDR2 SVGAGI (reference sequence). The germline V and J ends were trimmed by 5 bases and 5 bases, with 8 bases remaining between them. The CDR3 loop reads CASSQQGDTQYF. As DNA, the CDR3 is TGTGCCAGCAGTCAACAGGGAGATACGCAGTATTTT.

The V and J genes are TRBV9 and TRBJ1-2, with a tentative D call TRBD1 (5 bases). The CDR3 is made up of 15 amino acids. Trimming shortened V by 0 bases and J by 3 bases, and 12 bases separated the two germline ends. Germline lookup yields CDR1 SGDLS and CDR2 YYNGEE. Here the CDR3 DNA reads TGTGCCAGCAGCGTAGTGGACACCCCAGACTATGGCTACACCTTC. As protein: CASSVVDTPDYGYTF.

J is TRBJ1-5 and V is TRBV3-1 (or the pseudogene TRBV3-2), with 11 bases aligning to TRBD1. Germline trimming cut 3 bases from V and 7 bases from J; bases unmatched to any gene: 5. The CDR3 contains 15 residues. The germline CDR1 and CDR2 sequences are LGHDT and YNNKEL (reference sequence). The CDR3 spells CASSHGQGAGQPQHF. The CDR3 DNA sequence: TGTGCCAGCAGCCACGGACAGGGGGCTGGGCAGCCCCAGCATTTT.

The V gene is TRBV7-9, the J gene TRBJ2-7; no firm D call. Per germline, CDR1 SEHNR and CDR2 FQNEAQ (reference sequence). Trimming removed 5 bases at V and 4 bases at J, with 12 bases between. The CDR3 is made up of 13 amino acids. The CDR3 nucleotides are TGTGCCAGCAGCCGGAACAGCCCTTACGAGCAGTACTTC. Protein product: CASSRNSPYEQYF.

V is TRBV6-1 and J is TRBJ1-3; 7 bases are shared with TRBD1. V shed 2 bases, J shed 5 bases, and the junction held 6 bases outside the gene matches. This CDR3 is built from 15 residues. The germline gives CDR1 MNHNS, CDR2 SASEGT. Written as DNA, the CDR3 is TGTGCCAGCAGTGAACAACACAGGGGTAGAAACACCATATATTTT. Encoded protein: CASSEQHRGRNTIYF.

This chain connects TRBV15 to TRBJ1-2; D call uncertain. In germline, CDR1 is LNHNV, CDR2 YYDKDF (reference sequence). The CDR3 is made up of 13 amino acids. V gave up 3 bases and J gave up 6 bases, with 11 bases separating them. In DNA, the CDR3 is TGTGCCACCAGCAGTTCCCCCAGGCATGGCTACACCTTC. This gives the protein CATSSSPRHGYTF.

The CDR3: CASRPRTGAYNEQFF. CDR3 coding DNA: TGTGCCAGCAGGCCAAGGACAGGGGCCTACAATGAGCAGTTCTTC. The chain joins TRBV28 to TRBJ2-1, with 9 bases lining up with TRBD1. This CDR3 is 15 amino acids long. Germline lookup yields CDR1 MDHEN and CDR2 SYDVKM. Germline trimming cut 6 bases from V and 2 bases from J; bases unmatched to any gene: 5. The entire variable domain, with the rest obtained from reference TRBV28 and TRBJ2-1, is as follows: DVKVTQSSRYLVKRTGEKVFLECVQDMDHENMFWYRQDPGLGLRLIYFSYDVKMKEKGDIPEGYSVSREKKERFSLILESASTNQTSMYLCASRPRTGAYNEQFFGPGTRLTVL.

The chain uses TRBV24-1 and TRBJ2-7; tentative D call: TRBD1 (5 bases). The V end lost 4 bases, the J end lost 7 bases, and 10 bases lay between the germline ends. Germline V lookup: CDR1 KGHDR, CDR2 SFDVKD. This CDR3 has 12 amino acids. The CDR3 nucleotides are TGTGCCACCAGTGACCTTAAGGGGGAGCAGTACTTC. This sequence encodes CATSDLKGEQYF.